These 10 T cell receptor beta chains originate from one sample sequenced in a study of cytomegalovirus exposure and HLA in healthy donors. 13 Jbeta primers and 60 Vbeta primers were used for the PCR. Sequencing was performed with immunoSEQ multiplex PCR; in TCRdb, only in-frame clones are kept and a portion is missing. The repertoire holds roughly 120,000 clones, 15% seen once, with about 1.9% in the top ten. The sample was PBMCs. All receptors come from a woman between 18 and 30 years old in good health and CMV-seronegative.

This clone was observed a handful of times. J is TRBJ1-5 and V is TRBV30; D might be TRBD1 (6 bases). Germline CDR1 reads GTSNPN; CDR2 reads SVGIG (reference sequence). V lost 1 base and J 7 bases, leaving 14 bases between the germline ends. The CDR3 totals 14 residues. This CDR3 is CAWSATGINQPQHF. The CDR3 coding sequence is TGTGCCTGGAGTGCCACAGGGATTAACCAGCCCCAGCATTTT.

This clone was observed a handful of times. The J gene is TRBJ1-1, the V gene TRBV5-4; the match to TRBD1 covers 7 bases. Germline loops: CDR1 SGHNT, CDR2 YYREEE (reference sequence). Losses at the gene ends were 4 bases for V and 5 bases for J; bases not matched to a gene: 8. CDR3 size: 14 residues. The CDR3 sequence is CASSRRQGGTEAFF. In nucleotides, the CDR3 is TGTGCCAGCAGCCGCCGACAGGGCGGGACTGAAGCTTTCTTT.

V usage is TRBV7-8 and J usage is TRBJ2-7, with D possibly matching TRBD1 (6 bases). The germline V and J ends were trimmed by 2 bases and 4 bases, with 9 bases remaining between them. Germline CDR1 and CDR2: SGHVS and FQNEAQ. The CDR3 runs 13 residues. The CDR3 DNA reads as TGTGCCAGCAGCTTAAGGGGGATGTACGAGCAGTACTTC. Translation: CASSLRGMYEQYF.

V is TRBV6-5 and J is TRBJ1-1, with D perhaps TRBD1 (5 bases). The V end was cut by 7 bases, the J end by 1 base, with 13 bases between. The CDR3 has 14 amino acids. The germline CDR1 and CDR2 sequences are MNHEY and SVGAGI. The CDR3 DNA follows: TGTGCCAGCACTGTGACAGTTTCGAACACTGAAGCTTTCTTT. Its translation is CASTVTVSNTEAFF.

In this sample, this clone turned up a few times. J is TRBJ2-7 and V is TRBV6-6, with a possible D match to TRBD2 (7 bases). CDR3 length: 15 residues. V lost 4 bases and J 6 bases, leaving 19 bases between the germline ends. Germline V CDR1 and CDR2: MNHNY, SVGAGI (reference sequence). The CDR3 nucleotides are TGTGCCAGCAGTTCCCCCGGGGGCGGGGGCTCCGAGCAGTACTTC. Translation gives CASSSPGGGGSEQYF.

The chain links TRBV5-8 to TRBJ1-5, with TRBD1 as a possible D gene (6 bases). CDR3 size: 12 residues. V was shortened by 5 bases and J by 5 bases, with 8 bases between the two germline ends. Germline lookup yields CDR1 SGHTS and CDR2 YDEGEE. The CDR3 DNA is TGTGCCAGCAGATACAGGGATCAGCCCCAGCATTTT. This encodes CASRYRDQPQHF.

This rearrangement joins TRBV7-6 to TRBJ2-7; the match to TRBD2 covers 11 bases. CDR1 and CDR2 (germline): SGHVS, FNYEAQ. The CDR3 has 15 amino acids. V lost 1 base, J lost 3 bases, and 2 bases stayed unmatched. CDR3: CASSLGTSGSYEQYF. DNA for the CDR3: TGTGCCAGCAGCTTAGGAACTAGCGGGAGCTACGAGCAGTACTTC.

The table lists this clone with a few counts. This chain uses TRBV5-1 with TRBJ1-4; no reliable D call. The V end lost 1 base, the J end lost 3 bases, and 7 bases lay between the germline ends. Germline V gene data show CDR1 as SGHRS and CDR2 as YFSETQ. CDR3 size: 14 residues. CDR3: CASSLSSSNEKLFF. CDR3 coding DNA: TGCGCCAGCAGCTTGAGTAGTTCTAATGAAAAACTGTTTTTT.

This clone was seen more than once but under ten times. This chain connects TRBV5-6 to TRBJ2-7; 9 bases are shared with TRBD2. The CDR3 is 15 amino acids. Trimming took 4 bases from V and 5 from J; bases not matched to a gene: 10. Germline CDR1 and CDR2: SGHDT and YYEEEE. The DNA of the CDR3 is TGTGCCAGCAGCCCGAGAGGGACTAGCCTTGACGAGCAGTACTTC. Translating gives CASSPRGTSLDEQYF.

This clone was seen a handful of times. The genes are TRBV13 and TRBJ2-7; unclear D gene. The V gene's germline CDR1 is PRHDT and CDR2 FYEKMQ (reference sequence). Trimming shortened V by 5 bases and J by 4 bases, and 21 bases separated the two germline ends. This CDR3 is built from 16 residues. In DNA, the CDR3 is TGTGCCAGCAGCGAGTCCCTTAGTTTACTAAGGTACGAGCAGTACTTC. Its translation: CASSESLSLLRYEQYF.